This is a list of T cell receptor beta chains from one sample in a study of cytomegalovirus exposure and HLA in healthy donors. The data were produced by immunoSEQ multiplex PCR, yet TCRdb's version contains in-frame clones alone and is incomplete. The sample records around 97,000 clones, 65% to 85% being singletons. Sequencing was performed on PBMCs. Every receptor here comes from a man aged 50 to 59 in good health and CMV-seropositive. Both conserved end residues are part of each CDR3. A D gene is named only where the DNA matches it firmly. Only part of the rows carry a size: once, few, many, or a class if the clone is expanded.

cdr3_nt: TGTGCCAGTATGGGGGCAGGGGGCAGAGAACAGCCCCAGCATTTT; cdr3_aa: CASMGAGGREQPQHF; j_call: TRBJ1-5; d_call: TRBD1; v_call: TRBV19; clone_size: NA
cdr3_nt: TGTGCCAGCAGGACAGGGCTCTCAAATGAAAAACTGTTTTTT; cdr3_aa: CASRTGLSNEKLFF; j_call: TRBJ1-4; d_call: TRBD1; v_call: TRBV6-5; clone_size: NA
cdr3_nt: TGTGCCAGCAGTGAAAGGGGGCCCTACGAGCAGTACTTC; cdr3_aa: CASSERGPYEQYF; j_call: TRBJ2-7; d_call: TRBD1; v_call: TRBV6-1; clone_size: NA
cdr3_nt: TGTGCCAGCAGTGATTGGGGCATAGAGACCCAGTACTTC; cdr3_aa: CASSDWGIETQYF; j_call: TRBJ2-5; d_call: NA; v_call: TRBV25-1; clone_size: NA
cdr3_nt: TGTGCCAGCAATTCCCCCGGGACAGTTAGCAATGAGCAGTTCTTC; cdr3_aa: CASNSPGTVSNEQFF; j_call: TRBJ2-1; d_call: TRBD1; v_call: TRBV28; clone_size: NA
cdr3_nt: TGTGCCAGCAGCTCCCGTCCCGGGACAGGGGATTCACCCCTCCACTTT; cdr3_aa: CASSSRPGTGDSPLHF; j_call: TRBJ1-6; d_call: TRBD1; v_call: TRBV9; clone_size: NA
cdr3_nt: TGTGCCAGCAGTCCGGGACTAGCAAATGAGCAGTTCTTC; cdr3_aa: CASSPGLANEQFF; j_call: TRBJ2-1; d_call: TRBD2; v_call: TRBV6-5; clone_size: NA
cdr3_nt: TGCGCCAGCAGTGGCGGGACGGTCTATGGCTACACCTTC; cdr3_aa: CASSGGTVYGYTF; j_call: TRBJ1-2; d_call: NA; v_call: TRBV5-1; clone_size: NA
cdr3_nt: TGTGCCAGCAGCCCCTTAGCGGGAAAAGAGACCCAGTACTTC; cdr3_aa: CASSPLAGKETQYF; j_call: TRBJ2-5; d_call: TRBD2; v_call: TRBV27; clone_size: once
cdr3_nt: TGTGCCAGCAGCTTGGCCTGGGGGGAGGGAGAATTCTTC; cdr3_aa: CASSLAWGEGEFF; j_call: TRBJ2-1; d_call: TRBD2; v_call: TRBV5-6; clone_size: NA
cdr3_nt: TGTGCCAGCAGTGGGACTAGCGGCAGTCGGAACGAGCAGTACTTC; cdr3_aa: CASSGTSGSRNEQYF; j_call: TRBJ2-7; d_call: TRBD2; v_call: TRBV28; clone_size: NA
cdr3_nt: TGCGCCAGCAGCTTGGTAAGGCTAGCGGACACAGATACGCAGTATTTT; cdr3_aa: CASSLVRLADTDTQYF; j_call: TRBJ2-3; d_call: TRBD2; v_call: TRBV5-1; clone_size: NA
cdr3_nt: TGTGCCACCCAGGACAGGGACTATGGCTACACCTTC; cdr3_aa: CATQDRDYGYTF; j_call: TRBJ1-2; d_call: TRBD1; v_call: TRBV6-1; clone_size: NA
cdr3_nt: TGTGCCAGCAGTTATTTCGGGGGTTCGGTGGCGGAGACCCAGTACTTC; cdr3_aa: CASSYFGGSVAETQYF; j_call: TRBJ2-5; d_call: NA; v_call: TRBV14; clone_size: NA
cdr3_nt: TGTGCCAGCAGCGTAGATCTTATGAATGAGCAGTTCTTC; cdr3_aa: CASSVDLMNEQFF; j_call: TRBJ2-1; d_call: NA; v_call: TRBV9; clone_size: NA
cdr3_nt: TGCGCCAGCAGCTTGTCAGCAGGGGGCGAGTCGGTGCAGTTCTTC; cdr3_aa: CASSLSAGGESVQFF; j_call: TRBJ2-1; d_call: TRBD1; v_call: TRBV5-1; clone_size: NA
cdr3_nt: TGTGCCAGCAGCCGGGACATTTTTAACTATGGCTACACCTTC; cdr3_aa: CASSRDIFNYGYTF; j_call: TRBJ1-2; d_call: NA; v_call: TRBV27; clone_size: NA
cdr3_nt: TGTGCCATCAGTGATCCCTCCGGGACTAGTACCTACAATGAGCAGTTCTTC; cdr3_aa: CAISDPSGTSTYNEQFF; j_call: TRBJ2-1; d_call: TRBD2; v_call: TRBV10-3; clone_size: NA
cdr3_nt: TGTGCCAGCAGCCCCCCCGGACAGGGGAGTGAAAAACTGTTTTTT; cdr3_aa: CASSPPGQGSEKLFF; j_call: TRBJ1-4; d_call: TRBD1; v_call: TRBV7-8; clone_size: NA
cdr3_nt: TGCGCCAGCAGCCAAGATGGGACAGGGGGCGGCAAAAACATTCAGTACTTC; cdr3_aa: CASSQDGTGGGKNIQYF; j_call: TRBJ2-4; d_call: TRBD1; v_call: TRBV4-1; clone_size: few
cdr3_nt: TGTGCCAGCAGTTGGGACAGTCCCGGGGAGCTGTTTTTT; cdr3_aa: CASSWDSPGELFF; j_call: TRBJ2-2; d_call: TRBD1; v_call: TRBV2; clone_size: NA
cdr3_nt: TGTGCCAGTAGTATCCCCCCCACAGGGGGCGGGCAGCCCCAGCATTTT; cdr3_aa: CASSIPPTGGGQPQHF; j_call: TRBJ1-5; d_call: TRBD1; v_call: TRBV19; clone_size: NA
cdr3_nt: TGTGCTAGCAGCCCCCGGGACAGGGGTTCCAATCAGCCCCAGCATTTT; cdr3_aa: CASSPRDRGSNQPQHF; j_call: TRBJ1-5; d_call: TRBD1; v_call: TRBV7-8; clone_size: NA
cdr3_nt: TGTGCCAGCAGCCGAAATAACAGGAAGGGGACTGAAGCTTTCTTT; cdr3_aa: CASSRNNRKGTEAFF; j_call: TRBJ1-1; d_call: NA; v_call: TRBV7-9; clone_size: NA
cdr3_nt: TGTGCCAGCAGCCCCGGGACTAGCGGGAGCGGCGTCAAAAACATTCAGTACTTC; cdr3_aa: CASSPGTSGSGVKNIQYF; j_call: TRBJ2-4; d_call: TRBD2; v_call: TRBV7-2; clone_size: few
cdr3_nt: TGTGCCAGCAGCGTAGATCTAATCGGTGAGCAGTTCTTC; cdr3_aa: CASSVDLIGEQFF; j_call: TRBJ2-1; d_call: NA; v_call: TRBV9; clone_size: NA
cdr3_nt: TGTGCCAGCACCGACGGGACTAGTTGGCGAGAGACCCAGTACTTC; cdr3_aa: CASTDGTSWRETQYF; j_call: TRBJ2-5; d_call: TRBD2; v_call: TRBV5-8; clone_size: few
cdr3_nt: TGTGCCAGTAGTATAGGGGCTCAGCCCCAGCATTTT; cdr3_aa: CASSIGAQPQHF; j_call: TRBJ1-5; d_call: NA; v_call: TRBV19; clone_size: few